This is a list of T cell receptor beta chains from one sample in a study of blood T cell repertoires in COVID-19. Assay used: immunoSEQ multiplex PCR; TCRdb lists only in-frame clones, some missing. The table shows 110,000 or so clones, with around nine tenths occurring only once. The sample taken for sequencing was peripheral blood. These receptors were obtained from a woman in her forties or fifties with acute or convalescent COVID-19. CDR3s include the opening cysteine and the closing phenylalanine or tryptophan. The D gene is left open where the match is weak. Part of the rows lack a size; the others show once, few, many or a class for expanded clones.

V	size	J	D	CDR3	DNA
TRBV2	NA	TRBJ2-3	TRBD1	CASSWQGASTDTQYF	TGTGCCAGCAGCTGGCAGGGGGCAAGCACAGATACGCAGTATTTT
TRBV29-1	NA	TRBJ2-1	NA	CSVEDFPNEQFF	TGCAGCGTTGAAGATTTTCCGAATGAGCAGTTCTTC
TRBV27	NA	TRBJ1-2	TRBD1	CASSNTGGGYGYTF	TGTGCCAGCAGTAATACAGGGGGAGGCTATGGCTACACCTTC
TRBV4-1	once	TRBJ1-1	NA	CASSQEGHLNTEAFF	TGCGCCAGCAGCCAAGAAGGACACTTGAACACTGAAGCTTTCTTT
TRBV11-2	NA	TRBJ2-1	NA	CASSLGGPTYNEQFF	TGTGCCAGCAGCTTAGGGGGGCCTACCTACAATGAGCAGTTCTTC
TRBV15	NA	TRBJ2-1	NA	CATSESSYNEQFF	TGTGCCACAAGCGAGAGCTCCTACAATGAGCAGTTCTTC
TRBV4-1	NA	TRBJ2-6	TRBD1	CASSLDGQAFSGANVLTF	TGCGCCAGCAGCCTAGACGGACAGGCCTTCTCTGGGGCCAACGTCCTGACTTTC
TRBV6-6	NA	TRBJ1-6	NA	CASSYRGGNSPLHF	TGTGCCAGCAGTTACAGGGGTGGCAATTCACCCCTCCACTTT
TRBV11-3	NA	TRBJ2-3	TRBD2	CASSPQQRGSTDTQYF	TGTGCCAGCAGCCCTCAACAGCGGGGTAGCACAGATACGCAGTATTTT
TRBV3-1/TRBV3-2	NA	TRBJ1-3	NA	CASSQEGGRDSGNTIYF	TGTGCCAGCAGCCAAGAAGGGGGACGGGATTCTGGAAACACCATATATTTT
TRBV6-6	NA	TRBJ1-1	TRBD1	CASSLGGTGGRWTEAFF	TGTGCCAGCAGTCTGGGGGGGACAGGGGGCAGGTGGACTGAAGCTTTCTTT
TRBV2	NA	TRBJ1-2	NA	CASIPTGANYGYTF	TGTGCCAGCATACCGACAGGAGCCAATTATGGCTACACCTTC
TRBV25-1	NA	TRBJ1-2	TRBD1	CASSGQGATGYTF	TGTGCCAGCAGTGGTCAGGGGGCTACTGGCTACACCTTC
TRBV6-6	once	TRBJ2-2	TRBD1	CASSAGTGRTGELFF	TGTGCCAGCAGTGCCGGGACAGGGCGGACCGGGGAGCTGTTTTTT
TRBV27	NA	TRBJ2-2	TRBD1	CASSLSVRGRGGELFF	TGTGCCAGCAGTTTATCTGTCAGGGGGCGCGGCGGGGAGCTGTTTTTT
TRBV19	NA	TRBJ2-1	TRBD2	CASRLAGDGSYNEQFF	TGTGCCAGCCGACTAGCGGGAGACGGGAGCTACAATGAGCAGTTCTTC
TRBV5-1	few	TRBJ1-4	TRBD1	CASSRDSQNEKLFF	TGCGCCAGCAGCCGGGACAGCCAAAATGAAAAACTGTTTTTT
TRBV19	NA	TRBJ2-7	TRBD2	CASSIAPAGVHEQYF	TGTGCCAGTAGTATAGCACCAGCGGGAGTCCACGAGCAGTACTTC
TRBV6-1	NA	TRBJ2-7	TRBD1	CASSEHIGTGYEQYF	TGTGCCAGCAGTGAACACATCGGGACAGGGTACGAGCAGTACTTC
TRBV5-8	NA	TRBJ2-7	TRBD1	CASSWTGSSFYEQYF	TGTGCCAGCAGCTGGACAGGGTCATCGTTCTACGAGCAGTACTTC
TRBV7-8	NA	TRBJ2-3	NA	CASGPRATGADTQYF	TGTGCCAGCGGGCCCCGCGCGACAGGTGCAGATACGCAGTATTTT
TRBV5-5	NA	TRBJ1-2	TRBD1	CASSPGTAINYGYTF	TGTGCCAGCAGCCCCGGGACAGCTATTAACTATGGCTACACCTTC
TRBV19	few	TRBJ2-5	NA	CASSINGGQETQYF	TGTGCCAGTAGTATAAATGGCGGACAAGAGACCCAGTACTTC
TRBV19	NA	TRBJ1-2	NA	CASSIDSGAPGYTF	TGTGCCAGTAGTATAGATTCAGGGGCGCCGGGCTACACCTTC
TRBV2	NA	TRBJ1-2	NA	CAKGDGTGSLPYGYTF	TGTGCCAAAGGGGATGGTACAGGCTCCCTTCCCTATGGCTACACCTTC
TRBV5-1	NA	TRBJ2-5	NA	CASSEVAEETQYF	TGCGCCAGCAGCGAGGTAGCGGAAGAGACCCAGTACTTC
TRBV12-3/TRBV12-4	NA	TRBJ1-5	TRBD1	CASKTGSQPQHF	TGTGCCAGCAAGACAGGGAGTCAGCCCCAGCATTTT
TRBV7-3	few	TRBJ1-2	NA	CASSLKAGAIYGYTF	TGTGCCAGCAGCTTAAAGGCAGGGGCAATCTATGGCTACACCTTC
TRBV6-2/TRBV6-3	NA	TRBJ1-5	NA	CASSYWSEARQPQHF	TGTGCCAGCAGTTATTGGTCAGAGGCGCGTCAGCCCCAGCATTTT
TRBV30	NA	TRBJ1-1	NA	CAWSFPGKILNTEAFF	TGTGCCTGGAGTTTCCCGGGGAAAATTTTGAACACTGAAGCTTTCTTT
TRBV9	NA	TRBJ1-1	NA	CASSVAGTEAFF	TGTGCCAGCAGCGTAGCCGGCACTGAAGCTTTCTTT
TRBV3-1/TRBV3-2	NA	TRBJ1-5	NA	CASSHRVLAQHF	TGTGCCAGCAGCCACCGAGTATTGGCCCAGCATTTT
TRBV6-5	NA	TRBJ1-1	NA	CASSLTGRGTEAFF	TGTGCCAGCAGCTTAACAGGGCGGGGGACTGAAGCTTTCTTT
TRBV5-1	NA	TRBJ2-3	NA	CASRTGTDTQYF	TGCGCCAGCAGGACGGGTACAGATACGCAGTATTTT
TRBV24-1	NA	TRBJ2-3	NA	CATSDGPADTQYF	TGTGCCACCAGTGATGGTCCGGCAGATACGCAGTATTTT
TRBV6-2/TRBV6-3	NA	TRBJ2-3	NA	CASSYPKPFSEDTQYF	TGTGCCAGCAGTTACCCGAAGCCCTTTAGTGAAGATACGCAGTATTTT
TRBV27	NA	TRBJ1-4	TRBD1	CASSFHRGRMTNEKLFF	TGTGCCAGCAGTTTCCACAGGGGGAGGATGACTAATGAAAAACTGTTTTTT
TRBV7-2	NA	TRBJ2-3	NA	CASSLGNSPDTQYF	TGTGCCAGCAGCTTAGGTAATTCTCCCGATACGCAGTATTTT